This paragraph reports one T cell receptor (beta chain). This entry comes from a study of CD8 T cells in ankylosing spondylitis. The CDR3 sequence is 13 residues long. V was clipped by 1 base and J by 6 bases, with 9 bases between them. Germline CDR1 SGHRS, CDR2 YFSETQ. Preparation of TCR beta libraries was done by quantitative 5'-RACE with molecular barcodes. One entry per CDR3 protein, called by TCRdb with MiXCR from the 5' RACE reads. This sample has over 130,000 distinct CDR3 sequences, with roughly 44% found just once. This receptor was obtained from a male donor with ankylosing spondylitis. The chain uses TRBV5-1 and TRBJ2-3, with D unresolved. The sample was synovial fluid, either unsorted or a sorted T cell fraction (not recorded which). For the CDR3, the DNA is TGCGCCAGCAGCTTGTTTTATCGGGATACGCAGTATTTT. This encodes CASSLFYRDTQYF.